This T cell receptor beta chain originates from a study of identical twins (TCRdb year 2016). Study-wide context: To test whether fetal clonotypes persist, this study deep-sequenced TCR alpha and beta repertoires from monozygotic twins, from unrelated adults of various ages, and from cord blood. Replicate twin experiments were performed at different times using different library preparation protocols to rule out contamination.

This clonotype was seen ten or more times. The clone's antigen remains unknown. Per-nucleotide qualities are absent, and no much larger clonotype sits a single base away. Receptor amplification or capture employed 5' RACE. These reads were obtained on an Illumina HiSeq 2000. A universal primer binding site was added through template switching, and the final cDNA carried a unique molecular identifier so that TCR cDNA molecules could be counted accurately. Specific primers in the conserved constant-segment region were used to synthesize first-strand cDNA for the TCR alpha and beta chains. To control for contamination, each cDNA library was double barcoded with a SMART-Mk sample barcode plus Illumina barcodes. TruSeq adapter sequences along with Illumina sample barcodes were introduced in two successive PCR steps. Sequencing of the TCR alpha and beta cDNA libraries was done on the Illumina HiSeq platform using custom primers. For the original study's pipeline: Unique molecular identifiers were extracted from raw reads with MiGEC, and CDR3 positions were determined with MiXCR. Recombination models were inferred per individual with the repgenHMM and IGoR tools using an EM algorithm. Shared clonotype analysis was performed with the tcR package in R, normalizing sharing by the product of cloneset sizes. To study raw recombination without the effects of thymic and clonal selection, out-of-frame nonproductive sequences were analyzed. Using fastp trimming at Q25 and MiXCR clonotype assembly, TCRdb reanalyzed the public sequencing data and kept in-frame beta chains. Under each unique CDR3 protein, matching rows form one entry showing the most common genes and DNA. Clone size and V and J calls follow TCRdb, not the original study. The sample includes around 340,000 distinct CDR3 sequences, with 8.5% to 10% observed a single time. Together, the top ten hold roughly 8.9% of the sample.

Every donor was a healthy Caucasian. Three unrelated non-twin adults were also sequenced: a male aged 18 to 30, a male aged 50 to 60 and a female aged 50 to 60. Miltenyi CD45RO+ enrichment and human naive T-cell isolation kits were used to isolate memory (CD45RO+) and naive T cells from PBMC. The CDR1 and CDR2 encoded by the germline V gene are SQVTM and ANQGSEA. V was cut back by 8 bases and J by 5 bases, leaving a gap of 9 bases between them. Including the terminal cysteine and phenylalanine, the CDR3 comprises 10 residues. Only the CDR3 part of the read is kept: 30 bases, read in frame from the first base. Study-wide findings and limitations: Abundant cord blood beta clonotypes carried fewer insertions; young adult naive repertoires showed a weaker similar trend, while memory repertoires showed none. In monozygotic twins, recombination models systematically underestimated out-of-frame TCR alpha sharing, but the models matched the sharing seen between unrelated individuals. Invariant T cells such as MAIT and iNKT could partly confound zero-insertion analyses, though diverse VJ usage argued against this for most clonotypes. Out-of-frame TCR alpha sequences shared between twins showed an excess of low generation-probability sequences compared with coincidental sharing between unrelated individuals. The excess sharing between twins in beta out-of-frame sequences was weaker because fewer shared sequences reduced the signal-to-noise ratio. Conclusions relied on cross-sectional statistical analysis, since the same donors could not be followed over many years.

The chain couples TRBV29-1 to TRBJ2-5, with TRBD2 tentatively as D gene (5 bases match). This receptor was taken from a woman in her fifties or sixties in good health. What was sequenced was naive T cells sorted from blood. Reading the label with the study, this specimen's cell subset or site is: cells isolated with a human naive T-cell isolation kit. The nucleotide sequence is TGCAGCTGTTGGGAGGAGACCCAGTACTTC. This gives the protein CSCWEETQYF. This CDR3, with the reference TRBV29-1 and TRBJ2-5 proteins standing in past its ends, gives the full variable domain SAVISQKPSRDICQRGTSLTIQCQVDSQVTMMFWYRQQPGQSLTLIATANQGSEATYESGFVIDKFPISRPNLTFSTLTVSNMSPEDSSIYLCSCWEETQYFGPGTRLLVL.